One sample yielded the 21 T cell receptor beta chains listed below, sequenced in a study of cytomegalovirus exposure and HLA in healthy donors (dated by TCRdb to 2016 to 2017). Receptor libraries were prepared by the immunoSEQ multiplex PCR assay. For the multiplex PCR, a mixture combining 60 forward primers for TCR Vbeta segments and 13 reverse primers for TCR Jbeta segments was used. Entries here come from immuneACCESS through TCRdb and include only in-frame sequences with V and J called. Some clones fail to appear in such tables; in the studies checked, an unresolved V gene covers under half of the shortfall, and the cause of the remainder is unknown. The sample table holds around 150,000 clones, of which approximately 80% were seen once. Around 6.2% of the sample is held by the ten biggest clonotypes. Sequencing used PBMCs. The receptors come from a man aged 25-45 years in good health and CMV-seropositive.

The V call is TRBV6-5, the J call TRBJ2-5; 11 bases map to TRBD2. The last part of the DNA fits TRBJ2-7 better; the J call may be wrong. The CDR3 covers 15 residues. CDR1 is MNHEY, CDR2 SVGAGI, per germline. The CDR3 region is CASKTLAGDVYEQYF. CDR3 coding DNA: TGTGCCAGCAAAACACTAGCGGGAGATGTGTACGAGCAGTACTTC.

The chain carries TRBV9 and TRBJ2-3; 8 positions match TRBD2. The CDR3 totals 15 residues. Per the germline V gene, CDR1 is SGDLS and CDR2 is YYNGEE. V trimming: 0 bases; J trimming: 5 bases; junction bases outside the gene matches: 5. CDR3 sequence: CASSVAGGEVDTQYF. The CDR3 DNA reads TGTGCCAGCAGCGTAGCGGGGGGGGAAGTAGATACGCAGTATTTT.

The V gene is TRBV19, the J gene TRBJ1-1; D remains unclear. CDR3 length equals 14 residues. V was pared by 3 bases and J by 0 bases, with 8 bases between. The germline CDR1 and CDR2 sequences are LNHDA and SQIVND (reference sequence). This chain's CDR3 is CASSMWSVNTEAFF. Written as DNA, the CDR3 is TGTGCCAGTAGTATGTGGAGCGTGAACACTGAAGCTTTCTTT. Combining the CDR3 with reference TRBV19 and TRBJ1-1 gives the whole variable domain DGGITQSPKYLFRKEGQNVTLSCEQNLNHDAMYWYRQDPGQGLRLIYYSQIVNDFQKGDIAEGYSVSREKKESFPLTVTSAQKNPTAFYLCASSMWSVNTEAFFGQGTRLTVV.

The rearrangement links TRBV29-1 to TRBJ2-7; the D gene is possibly TRBD1 (6 bases). CDR1 and CDR2 from the germline V gene are SQVTM and ANQGSEA. This CDR3 spans 12 amino acids. V was trimmed by 6 bases and J by 2 bases, leaving 11 bases between them. CDR3 protein: CSVQQGTYEQYF. The CDR3 DNA sequence: TGCAGCGTCCAACAGGGAACCTACGAGCAGTACTTC.

The V call is TRBV4-1, the J call TRBJ2-5; 8 bases are a match to TRBD2. V lost 4 bases and J lost 1; bases outside the gene matches: 5. Looked up from germline, CDR1 is MGHRA and CDR2 is YSYEKL. This CDR3 spans 15 amino acids. Here the CDR3 DNA reads TGCGCCAGCAGCCGACTAGCGTCACTCCAAGAGACCCAGTACTTC. It encodes CASSRLASLQETQYF.

The chain joins TRBV12-5 to TRBJ2-1; 10 bases align to TRBD2. The CDR3 totals 16 residues. Per germline, CDR1 LGHNT and CDR2 FRNRAP. With 0 bases clipped from V and 5 bases from J, the junction kept 4 bases outside the gene matches. In nucleotides, the CDR3 is TGTGCTAGTGGTTTGGTATCTAGCGGGAGTCACAATGAGCAGTTCTTC. Protein sequence: CASGLVSSGSHNEQFF.

The chain is built from TRBV5-4 and TRBJ2-5; D possibly corresponds to TRBD2 (5 bases). Trimming shortened V by 0 bases and J by 9 bases, and 12 bases separated the two germline ends. The V gene's germline CDR1 is SGHNT and CDR2 YYREEE (reference sequence). The CDR3 is made up of 13 amino acids. CDR3 region: CASSLGLWEPQYF. CDR3 DNA: TGTGCCAGCAGCTTGGGGCTTTGGGAGCCCCAGTACTTC.

In this sample, this clone turned up once. The chain carries TRBV6-5 and TRBJ1-1; 7 nucleotides agree with TRBD1. In germline, CDR1 is MNHEY, CDR2 SVGAGI. This CDR3 region has 14 residues. The V and J ends lost 4 bases and 1 base, in that order; junction bases with no gene match: 3. In DNA, the CDR3 is TGTGCCAGCAGTTTCCAGGGGGGGAACACTGAAGCTTTCTTT. The encoded protein is CASSFQGGNTEAFF.

V usage is TRBV5-1 and J usage is TRBJ1-1, with D unclear. Germline V gene sequence: CDR1 SGHRS, CDR2 YFSETQ. Trimming left V 4 bases short and J 1 base short, with 14 bases between. This CDR3 contains 15 residues. CDR3 in amino acids: CASSLTGMKNTEAFF. The CDR3 nucleotides are TGCGCCAGCAGCCTTACCGGGATGAAGAACACTGAAGCTTTCTTT.

The rearrangement uses TRBV7-7 and TRBJ2-3; TRBD2 matches at 8 bases. V dropped 4 bases and J dropped 4; count of bases not matched to a gene: 4. Germline assignment: CDR1 SSHAT and CDR2 FNYEAQ (reference sequence). This CDR3 has 14 amino acids. The CDR3 loop reads CASSSGGASDTQYF. The CDR3 region has the DNA TGTGCCAGCAGCTCGGGGGGGGCGTCAGATACGCAGTATTTT.

The chain uses TRBV4-2 and TRBJ2-7, with 10 bases matching TRBD1. Germline-derived CDR1 and CDR2 are LGHNA and YNFKEQ. This CDR3 is built from 14 residues. With V trimmed by 4 bases and J by 2 bases, 2 bases remained unmatched. CDR3 sequence (DNA): TGTGCCAGCAGCCGAGGACAGGGGGCCTACGAGCAGTACTTC. Translating it yields CASSRGQGAYEQYF.

J is TRBJ2-2 and V is TRBV2, with TRBD1 matching 11 bases. With V trimmed by 5 bases and J by 3 bases, 8 bases remained unmatched. The CDR3 is 17 amino acids. The V gene's germline CDR1 is SNHLY and CDR2 FYNNEI. DNA for the CDR3: TGTGCCAGCAGTCGAAGGGGGGGACAGGGGGACACCGGGGAGCTGTTTTTT. The encoded protein is CASSRRGGQGDTGELFF. Full variable domain (remainder filled in from reference TRBV2 and TRBJ2-2): EPEVTQTPSHQVTQMGQEVILRCVPISNHLYFYWYRQILGQKVEFLVSFYNNEISEKSEIFDDQFSVERPDGSNFTLKIRSTKLEDSAMYFCASSRRGGQGDTGELFFGEGSRLTVL.

The chain employs TRBV6-5 and TRBJ1-1; the match to TRBD1 covers 9 bases. Germline V gene lookup returns CDR1 MNHEY and CDR2 SVGAGI. The CDR3 has 13 amino acids. The junction had 2 bases not matched to a gene; V was cut back by 6 bases and J by 3 bases. CDR3 residues: CASSRDRDTEAFF. The CDR3 bases are TGTGCCAGCAGCCGGGACAGGGACACTGAAGCTTTCTTT.

The chain employs TRBV5-6 and TRBJ2-2; 15 nucleotides agree with TRBD2. Germline CDR1 reads SGHDT; CDR2 reads YYEEEE. With 4 bases clipped from V and 3 bases from J, the junction kept 4 bases outside the gene matches. This CDR3 is built from 17 residues. In DNA, the CDR3 is TGTGCCAGCAGCCCGGGACTAGCGGGGGGTTACACCGGGGAGCTGTTTTTT. This translates into CASSPGLAGGYTGELFF.

This clone was recorded a few times. This chain's CDR3 is CASSEEGQGGPDTQYF. CDR3 nucleotide sequence: TGTGCCAGCAGTGAAGAAGGGCAGGGTGGTCCAGATACGCAGTATTTT. This rearrangement joins TRBV25-1 to TRBJ2-3, with D possibly TRBD1 on 5 matching bases. The CDR3 contains 16 residues. The germline V gene has CDR1 MGHDK and CDR2 SYGVNS. V was clipped by 2 bases and J by 4 bases, with 16 bases between them.

This clone was detected only a few times. The V and J genes are TRBV4-3 and TRBJ2-7; 11 bases agree with TRBD1. Germline V gives CDR1 LGHNA, CDR2 YSLEER. The J segment lost 4 bases and the V segment lost 3 bases, leaving 5 bases of the junction unmatched. The CDR3 loop spans 15 amino acids. CDR3 DNA sequence: TGCGCCAGCAGCCATGGGGGACAGGGGGAATACGAGCAGTACTTC. This gives the protein CASSHGGQGEYEQYF.

This clone was found a few times. V is TRBV25-1 and J is TRBJ2-7; TRBD1 aligns across 7 bases. The germline V gene has CDR1 MGHDK and CDR2 SYGVNS. V shed 7 bases, J shed 0 bases, and the junction held 3 bases outside the gene matches. This CDR3 has 13 residues. CDR3 sequence: CASNDRASYEQYF. Here the CDR3 DNA reads TGTGCCAGCAATGACAGGGCCTCCTACGAGCAGTACTTC.

The chain links TRBV6-6 to TRBJ2-6, with TRBD1 matching 7 bases. The trim removed 6 bases at V and 1 base at J, leaving 3 bases unmatched. The CDR3 has 15 residues. Germline loops: CDR1 MNHNY, CDR2 SVGAGI (reference sequence). CDR3 coding DNA: TGTGCCAGCAGACGGGACAGTTCTGGGGCCAACGTCCTGACTTTC. It yields the protein CASRRDSSGANVLTF.

This clone was detected only once. The rearrangement joins TRBV27 to TRBJ2-5; 12 positions agree with TRBD1. Germline V gene lookup returns CDR1 MNHEY and CDR2 SMNVEV (reference sequence). CDR3 length equals 14 residues. The V and J ends lost 6 bases and 5 bases, in that order; junction bases with no gene match: 4. DNA for the CDR3: TGTGCCAGCAGGGGGACAGGGGGCTGGGAGACCCAGTACTTC. Encoded protein: CASRGTGGWETQYF.

With regard to this clone: The sample carries other DNA sequences with the same CDR3. The chain combines TRBV5-1 with TRBJ1-6; 7 bases line up with TRBD1. The CDR3 runs 14 residues. Trimming removed 4 bases from V and 8 bases from J; junction bases left unmatched: 6. Germline lookup yields CDR1 SGHRS and CDR2 YFSETQ. The chain's CDR3 is CASSLGQVDSPLHF. The CDR3 bases are TGCGCCAGCAGCCTCGGACAGGTAGATTCACCCCTCCACTTT.

The DNA for the CDR3 is TGTGCCAGCAGCTTATGGGCGGGGGCCCAAGATACGCAGTATTTT. As protein: CASSLWAGAQDTQYF. This rearrangement joins TRBV7-2 to TRBJ2-3; tentative D call: TRBD2 (7 bases). This CDR3 spans 15 amino acids. V was shortened by 2 bases and J by 5 bases, with 14 bases between the two germline ends. Germline loops: CDR1 SGHTA, CDR2 FQGNSA.